This T cell receptor beta chain stems from a study of blood T cell repertoires in COVID-19. The CDR3 covers 15 residues. With V trimmed by 1 base and J by 4 bases, 4 bases remained unmatched. CDR1 and CDR2 (germline): LGHDT, YNNKEL (reference sequence). Profiling relied on immunoSEQ multiplex PCR, and the TCRdb table lists in-frame clones only, not all of them. The sample includes 26,000 or so clones, 85% to 90% seen only once; the top ten take approximately 7.6%. The V gene is TRBV3-1 (or the pseudogene TRBV3-2), the J gene TRBJ2-5; 9 nucleotides agree with TRBD2. The TCR originated in a human donor in a cohort sampled during active COVID-19. Sequenced: peripheral blood. This CDR3 reads CASSQGGGVSETQYF. DNA for the CDR3: TGTGCCAGCAGCCAAGGCGGGGGGGTTTCAGAGACCCAGTACTTC.